This TCR beta chain was captured by sequencing in a study of CD8+ T cells in alopecia areata. The study, taken as a whole, reports: Relative to normal scalp, lesional scalp, especially alopecia totalis/universalis, showed higher clonality. Within the top 100, expanded CD8+ clones significantly decreased with tofacitinib, as did scalp clonality. Uncertain still, given a single nonresponder, is whether baseline CD8+ expansion links to response.

With respect to this clone: The antigen is not known.

Sequencing used cDNA as its template, made by extracting RNA and reverse transcribing it. Clones were sequenced by immunoSEQ multiplex PCR, and TCRdb holds only the in-frame ones, with some missing. The profile shows some 120,000 clones, about 59% of them singletons. Treatment of the sample: oral pan-JAK inhibitor, 5-10 mg twice daily. The authors sorted CD4+ and CD8+ T cells from PBMCs. Germline V gene data show CDR1 as LNHDA and CDR2 as SQIVND (reference sequence). This CDR3 spans 14 amino acids. Trimming took 7 bases from V and 0 from J, leaving 7 bases between them. The sequence was obtained from a human donor with alopecia areata. This sequence joins TRBV19 and TRBJ2-6; D is undetermined. The sequencing used CD8+ T cells sorted from blood, collected at week 24, from a patient treated with tofacitinib. The CDR3 region is CASISRSGANVLTF. The DNA of the CDR3 is TGTGCCAGTATTAGCCGCTCTGGGGCCAACGTCCTGACTTTC.